This entry lists 18 T cell receptor beta chains sequenced from one sample in a study of cytomegalovirus exposure and HLA in healthy donors. The PCR made use of 60 Vbeta and 13 Jbeta primers. Generated by immunoSEQ multiplex PCR, the TCRdb table keeps only in-frame clones and is missing some. The top ten clones hold roughly 2.3% of a sample with more than 150,000 clones, approximately 81% of them seen once. Sequenced: PBMCs. These receptors all come from a woman aged 18-29 years in good health and CMV-seronegative.

In this sample, this clone turned up once. The DNA of the CDR3 is TGTGCCAGCAGCTTGGCCGCAGGGGTAGGAACTGAAGCTTTCTTT. Its protein is CASSLAAGVGTEAFF. The gene calls are TRBV5-4 and TRBJ1-1; TRBD1 is a possible D gene (6 bases). The CDR3 length is 15 residues. Trimming left V 0 bases short and J 5 bases short, with 14 bases between. Germline V lookup: CDR1 SGHNT, CDR2 YYREEE (reference sequence).

The chain joins TRBV5-8 to TRBJ1-2, with D possibly TRBD1 on 6 matching bases. The CDR3 runs to 15 residues. With 2 bases removed from V and 4 bases from J, the gap between germline ends came to 15 bases. Looked up from germline, CDR1 is SGHTS and CDR2 is YDEGEE. CDR3 region: CASSFNTGKTYGYTF. The CDR3 nucleotides are TGTGCCAGCAGCTTTAACACAGGGAAGACCTATGGCTACACCTTC.

This clone was found once. This sequence joins TRBV9 and TRBJ2-7, with 8 bases identical to TRBD2. V shed 3 bases and J 2 bases; nucleotides not matched to a gene: 10. The CDR3 spans 16 residues. Germline CDR1 and CDR2: SGDLS and YYNGEE. The CDR3 bases are TGTGCCAGCAGCGCCACCCCGGCGGGAGGCACCTACGAGCAGTACTTC. It encodes CASSATPAGGTYEQYF.

This rearrangement joins TRBV7-2 to TRBJ2-7; TRBD1 aligns across 12 bases. The CDR3 is 14 residues long. The V and J ends lost 5 bases and 5 bases, in that order; junction bases with no gene match: 4. CDR1 and CDR2 (germline): SGHTA, FQGNSA. DNA for the CDR3: TGTGCCAGCAGCCCAGGGACAGGGGGCAACGAGCAGTACTTC. It codes for CASSPGTGGNEQYF.

The chain combines TRBV7-2 with TRBJ2-7; 9 bases fit TRBD1. Per the germline V gene, CDR1 is SGHTA and CDR2 is FQGNSA. V gave up 8 bases and J gave up 5 bases; unmatched junction bases: 7. The CDR3 runs to 13 residues. The CDR3 spells CASSRDRANEQYF. In nucleotides, the CDR3 is TGTGCCAGCTCCCGGGACAGGGCTAACGAGCAGTACTTC. The whole variable domain, remainder taken from reference TRBV7-2 and TRBJ2-7, is GAGVSQSPSNKVTEKGKDVELRCDPISGHTALYWYRQSLGQGLEFLIYFQGNSAPDKSGLPSDRFSAERTGGSVSTLTIQRTQQEDSAVYLCASSRDRANEQYFGPGTRLTVT.

This chain links TRBV5-1 with TRBJ1-4, with 9 bases aligning to TRBD1. V lost 4 bases to trimming and J lost 8 bases; unmatched junction nucleotides: 6. Germline V gives CDR1 SGHRS, CDR2 YFSETQ. This CDR3 has 14 residues. The CDR3 sequence: CASSGGQGGEKLFF. CDR3 nucleotide sequence: TGCGCCAGCAGCGGGGGACAGGGAGGAGAAAAACTGTTTTTT.

The CDR3 loop is CASSDRLGGEAFF. The DNA of the CDR3 is TGTGCCAGCAGTGACCGTCTAGGGGGTGAAGCTTTCTTT. The chain recombines TRBV6-5 with TRBJ1-1; possible D gene TRBD1, 6 bases. The CDR3 contains 13 residues. Germline V gives CDR1 MNHEY, CDR2 SVGAGI. The V and J ends lost 5 bases and 7 bases respectively, with 14 bases between them.

This clone was detected only once. The V gene is TRBV5-1, the J gene TRBJ2-2; 8 positions match TRBD1. J was trimmed by 6 bases and V by 0 bases; bases with no gene match: 4. Per the germline V gene, CDR1 is SGHRS and CDR2 is YFSETQ. The CDR3 is 15 amino acids. DNA of the CDR3: TGCGCCAGCAGCTTGGAGCAGGGGGCGGCCGGGGAGCTGTTTTTT. This encodes CASSLEQGAAGELFF.

The chain is built from TRBV7-6 and TRBJ2-3, with 7 bases aligning to TRBD2. V lost 2 bases and J lost 3; bases outside the gene matches: 5. Germline V lookup: CDR1 SGHVS, CDR2 FNYEAQ. The CDR3 has 15 residues. The CDR3: CASSLNRGVTDTQYF. In DNA form, the CDR3 reads TGTGCCAGCAGCTTAAATCGGGGGGTGACAGATACGCAGTATTTT.

The chain couples TRBV18 to TRBJ2-7; D perhaps matches TRBD2 (5 bases). Germline loops: CDR1 KGHSH, CDR2 LQKENI. The CDR3 is made up of 15 amino acids. V lost 3 bases and J lost 0, with 12 bases in between. The CDR3 bases are TGTGCCAGCTCACCCTACGAGGGAAGCTCCTACGAGCAGTACTTC. Translated, it gives CASSPYEGSSYEQYF.

This chain links TRBV18 with TRBJ2-2, with 7 bases identical to TRBD1. The CDR3 length is 17 residues. Germline-derived CDR1 and CDR2 are KGHSH and LQKENI. J was trimmed by 0 bases and V by 1 base; bases with no gene match: 5. The CDR3 region has the DNA TGTGCCAGCTCACCACACCCTGGACAGGCGAACACCGGGGAGCTGTTTTTT. Translated: CASSPHPGQANTGELFF.

The V call is TRBV6-5, the J call TRBJ1-2, with TRBD1 matching over 10 bases. J gave up 5 bases and V 4 bases, and 1 base lay outside the gene matches. Germline V CDR1 and CDR2: MNHEY, SVGAGI. The CDR3 consists of 13 residues. The CDR3 reads CASSSDRGYGYTF. CDR3 sequence (DNA): TGTGCCAGCAGTTCGGACAGGGGGTATGGCTACACCTTC.

This chain uses TRBV29-1 with TRBJ1-2; D might be TRBD1 (6 bases). In germline, CDR1 is SQVTM, CDR2 ANQGSEA. The CDR3 totals 13 residues. Trimming pared 5 bases from V and 5 bases from J, leaving 15 bases between. For the CDR3, the DNA is TGCAGCGTTCAGACCAGAGGGGGATATGGCTACACCTTC. Its translation is CSVQTRGGYGYTF. The whole variable domain, filled in from reference TRBV29-1 and TRBJ1-2, reads SAVISQKPSRDICQRGTSLTIQCQVDSQVTMMFWYRQQPGQSLTLIATANQGSEATYESGFVIDKFPISRPNLTFSTLTVSNMSPEDSSIYLCSVQTRGGYGYTFGSGTRLTVV.

The chain joins TRBV6-5 to TRBJ2-2; possibly TRBD2 for D (5 bases). The V end was cut by 6 bases, the J end by 6 bases, with 17 bases between. This CDR3 contains 15 residues. Germline values: CDR1 MNHEY, CDR2 SVGAGI. CDR3 nucleotides: TGTGCCAGCAGCTCACTCTTACTAGTTGCCGGGGAGCTGTTTTTT. Protein sequence: CASSSLLLVAGELFF.

The sample holds one count of this clone. The CDR3 DNA reads as TGTGCCAGCAGCCCCCCATGGCAGGGCACTGAAGCTTTCTTT. The encoded protein is CASSPPWQGTEAFF. The chain employs TRBV14 and TRBJ1-1, with TRBD1 as a possible D gene (5 bases). This CDR3 has 14 amino acids. The germline V gene has CDR1 SGHDN and CDR2 FVKESK. The V end was cut by 4 bases, the J end by 4 bases, with 13 bases between.

V usage is TRBV7-2 and J usage is TRBJ2-5, with D perhaps matching TRBD2 (6 bases). V was trimmed by 5 bases and J by 7 bases, leaving 20 bases between them. The CDR3 runs 15 residues. Germline CDR1 SGHTA, CDR2 FQGNSA. CDR3 amino acids: CASSADRDSHWTQYF. The CDR3 coding sequence is TGTGCCAGCAGCGCCGACCGGGACTCCCATTGGACCCAGTACTTC.

This clone was picked up one time. The chain recombines TRBV5-1 with TRBJ2-1; 9 bases agree with TRBD1. V lost 3 bases and J lost 3; bases outside the gene matches: 7. The CDR3 has 16 amino acids. Germline V gene lookup returns CDR1 SGHRS and CDR2 YFSETQ. The DNA of the CDR3 is TGCGCCAGCAGCTCCCTTGGACAGGGGAACTACAATGAGCAGTTCTTC. Translation gives CASSSLGQGNYNEQFF.

This clone has more than one count but fewer than ten. This chain links TRBV12-1 with TRBJ2-3; TRBD1 is taken as the D call from the table, unchecked against the DNA. TRBV12-1 is a pseudogene segment. This CDR3 is built from 15 residues. The CDR3 reads CASSFQGGPTDTQYF. CDR3 DNA sequence: TGTGCCAGCAGCTTCCAGGGGGGTCCTACAGATACGCAGTATTTT.